The present T cell receptor beta chain was sequenced within a study of T cell responses to AZD1222 COVID-19 vaccine (dated by TCRdb to about 2021). Some background on the complete study: TCR sequencing covered fewer than 250 trial participants: 200 to 220 given two doses of AZD1222 and about 26 given two doses of MenACWY control vaccine. Enrollment into the trials was organized by age into subgroups of 18-55, 56-69 and 70-plus years, and those subgroups contained approximately 160, 26 and 62 TCR-sequenced participants, respectively.

As regards this clone: Its cognate antigen has yet to be identified. The sample holds no much larger clone one base away, and base qualities are not on file.

Relative to germline, V is 7 bases shorter and J is 7 bases shorter, with 7 bases between their ends. The germline V gene (reference sequence) provides CDR1 DFQATT and CDR2 SNEGSKA. There are 9 amino acids in the CDR3, from cysteine to phenylalanine inclusive. Only the CDR3 DNA stays, 27 bases, in frame from base 1. The sample's time point, from its label and the paper: about 28 days (+/-7) after the second vaccine dose. AZD1222 recipients with second doses at about 4 weeks or about 12 weeks were pooled, because spike-specific TCR depth and breadth did not differ between schedules. Samples from vaccinated people were obtained from the UK trials COV001 and COV002, which included a single-blind randomized controlled phase 2/3 trial of AZD1222 (ChAdOx1 nCoV-19) in healthy adults. Trial participant PBMC samples were collected at day 0 and day 28 after the second dose for TCRbeta chain sequencing. The CDR3 regions of human TCRbeta chains were analyzed by immunosequencing. The published analysis was carried out like this. TCRs in the repertoires were compared against a reference library of SARS-CoV-2-specific TCRs that had been generated with the MIRA antigen-specificity platform. Breadth was defined as the fraction of unique TCRs that were SARS-CoV-2-associated. Depth was defined as the fraction of total T cells that were SARS-CoV-2-associated. Each spike-specific TCR was assigned to its reactive spike region and to a CD4 or CD8 class using the MIRA data. Log10-transformed breadth and depth values were compared by one-way ANOVA with Sidak's multiple comparisons tests. What TCRdb holds here is the immuneACCESS table cut down to in-frame rearrangements. Part of the clones is not present; checked against another copy, under half of the missing clones reflect an unresolved V gene, and the others are unexplained. D and trimming were read from the DNA, whereas the V and J calls and clone size are those reported in that table. The sample contains about 120,000 clones, approximately 90% of them found a single time. The top ten constitute about 3.3% of the sample.

Broader findings and caveats from the paper: Because no samples from the day 14 peak response were available, repertoires could be characterized only after the peak T cell response. Participants were mostly white British, with more females than males. The authors suggested clonal diversity may have been underestimated. Epitopes outside the regions mutated in the B.1.351 and B.1.1.7 variants were reportedly recognized by nearly half of the unique spike-specific TCRs. After two AZD1222 doses, spike-specific TCR breadth and depth were significantly higher than at day 0 and than in MenACWY recipients. CD4 TCRs associated with the vaccine covered the entire spike protein, and the dominant responses were in regions 160-218 and 743-854. Only five to seven AZD1222 recipients were SARS-CoV-2 seropositive at baseline, limiting conclusions about previously exposed vaccinees. The 56-69-year group was small, and its depth increase did not reach significance, likely because of low power.

The sequence derives from an adult who received the AZD1222 COVID-19 vaccine. Rearrangement joined TRBV20-1 to TRBJ1-2, with the D gene uncertain. Sequencing used peripheral blood, obtained 28 days after the second AZD1222 dose. The CDR3 region: CSVSGGYTF. The DNA sequence is TGCAGTGTTAGCGGTGGCTACACCTTC.